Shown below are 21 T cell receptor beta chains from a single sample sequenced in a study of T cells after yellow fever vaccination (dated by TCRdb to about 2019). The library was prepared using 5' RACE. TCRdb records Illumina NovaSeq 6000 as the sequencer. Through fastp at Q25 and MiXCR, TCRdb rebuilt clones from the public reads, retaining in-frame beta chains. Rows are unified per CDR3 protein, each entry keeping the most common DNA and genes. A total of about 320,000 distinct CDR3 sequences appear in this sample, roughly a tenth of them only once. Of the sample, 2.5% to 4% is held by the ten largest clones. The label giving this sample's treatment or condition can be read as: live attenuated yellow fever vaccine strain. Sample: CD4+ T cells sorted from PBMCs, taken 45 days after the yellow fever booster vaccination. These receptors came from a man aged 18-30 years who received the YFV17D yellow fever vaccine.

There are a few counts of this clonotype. CDR3 protein: CASSVAAGPPYGYTF. CDR3 DNA: TGTGCCAGCAGCGTAGCCGCAGGACCGCCCTATGGCTACACCTTC. V gene TRBV9 combines with J gene TRBJ1-2; D remains unclear. CDR1 SGDLS and CDR2 YYNGEE come from the germline V gene. This CDR3 spans 15 amino acids. Trimming removed 0 bases from V and 4 bases from J, with 13 bases in between. Full variable domain (outside the CDR3, taken from reference TRBV9 and TRBJ1-2): DSGVTQTPKHLITATGQRVTLRCSPRSGDLSVYWYQQSLDQGLQFLIQYYNGEERAKGNILERFSAQQFPDLHSELNLSSLELGDSALYFCASSVAAGPPYGYTFGSGTRLTVV.

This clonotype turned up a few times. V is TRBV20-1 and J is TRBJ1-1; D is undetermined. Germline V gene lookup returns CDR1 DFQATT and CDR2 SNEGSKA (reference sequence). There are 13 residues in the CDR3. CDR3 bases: TGCAGCGCAAAGCCCCCCCCTTACACTGAAGCTTTCTTT. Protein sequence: CSAKPPPYTEAFF.

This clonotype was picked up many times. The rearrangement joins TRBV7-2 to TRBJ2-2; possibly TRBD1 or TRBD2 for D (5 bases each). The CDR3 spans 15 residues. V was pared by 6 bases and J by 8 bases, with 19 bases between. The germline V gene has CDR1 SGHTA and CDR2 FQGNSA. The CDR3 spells CASRRPGAKEGELFF. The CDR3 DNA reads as TGTGCCAGCAGACGCCCCGGGGCCAAGGAAGGGGAGCTGTTTTTT. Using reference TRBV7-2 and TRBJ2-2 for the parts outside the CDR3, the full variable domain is GAGVSQSPSNKVTEKGKDVELRCDPISGHTALYWYRQSLGQGLEFLIYFQGNSAPDKSGLPSDRFSAERTGGSVSTLTIQRTQQEDSAVYLCASRRPGAKEGELFFGEGSRLTVL.

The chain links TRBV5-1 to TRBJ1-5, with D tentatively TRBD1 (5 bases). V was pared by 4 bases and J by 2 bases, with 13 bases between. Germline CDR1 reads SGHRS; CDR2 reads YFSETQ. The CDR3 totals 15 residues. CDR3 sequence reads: CASSRDPRGNQPQHF. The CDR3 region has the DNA TGCGCCAGCAGCAGGGACCCGAGGGGCAATCAGCCCCAGCATTTT. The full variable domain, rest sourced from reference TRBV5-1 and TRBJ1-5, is KAGVTQTPRYLIKTRGQQVTLSCSPISGHRSVSWYQQTPGQGLQFLFEYFSETQRNKGNFPGRFSGRQFSNSRSEMNVSTLELGDSALYLCASSRDPRGNQPQHFGDGTRLSIL.

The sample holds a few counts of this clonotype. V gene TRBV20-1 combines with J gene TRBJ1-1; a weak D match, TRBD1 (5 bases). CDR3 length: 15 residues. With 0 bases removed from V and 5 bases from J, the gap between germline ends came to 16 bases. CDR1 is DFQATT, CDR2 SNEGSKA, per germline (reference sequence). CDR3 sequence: CSARDYPRAGTEAFF. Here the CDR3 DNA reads TGCAGTGCTAGAGATTATCCCAGGGCGGGGACTGAAGCTTTCTTT.

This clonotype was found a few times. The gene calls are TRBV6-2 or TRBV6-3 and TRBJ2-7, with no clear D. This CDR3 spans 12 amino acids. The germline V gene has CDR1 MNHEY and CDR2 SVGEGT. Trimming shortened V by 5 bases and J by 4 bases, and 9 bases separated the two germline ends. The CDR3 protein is CASSAGGYEQYV. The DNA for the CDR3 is TGTGCCAGCAGTGCCGGTGGTTACGAGCAGTACGTC.

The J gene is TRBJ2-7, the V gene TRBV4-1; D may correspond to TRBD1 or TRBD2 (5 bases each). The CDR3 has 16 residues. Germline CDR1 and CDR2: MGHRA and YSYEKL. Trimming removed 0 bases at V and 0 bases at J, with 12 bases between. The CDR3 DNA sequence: TGCGCCAGCAGCCAAGAGGTGAGGGGCCGCTCCTACGAGCAGTACTTC. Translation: CASSQEVRGRSYEQYF.

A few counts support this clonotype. The CDR3 loop reads CASREPGDGYTF. CDR3 in DNA: TGTGCCAGCAGAGAGCCCGGAGATGGCTACACCTTC. The chain joins TRBV2 to TRBJ1-2; D ambiguous. There are 12 residues in the CDR3. V was clipped by 6 bases and J by 6 bases, with 11 bases between them. Germline CDR1 reads SNHLY; CDR2 reads FYNNEI.

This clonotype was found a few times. The CDR3 loop is CASSTGQNQPQHF. In nucleotides, the CDR3 is TGTGCCAGTAGTACGGGACAGAATCAGCCCCAGCATTTT. The chain recombines TRBV19 with TRBJ1-5; 7 nucleotides match TRBD1. Germline V gene data show CDR1 as LNHDA and CDR2 as SQIVND (reference sequence). The CDR3 is 13 residues long. After removal of 4 bases from V and 4 bases from J, the junction contained 1 base not matched to a gene.

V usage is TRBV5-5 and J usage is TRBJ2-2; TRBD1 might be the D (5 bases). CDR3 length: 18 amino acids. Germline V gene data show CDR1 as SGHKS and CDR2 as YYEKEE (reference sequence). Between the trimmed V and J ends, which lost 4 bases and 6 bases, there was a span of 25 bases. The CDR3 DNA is TGTGCCAGCAGCCTGCGTTGGGTCACGCAGGGCTCTCCCGGGGAGCTGTTTTTT. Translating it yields CASSLRWVTQGSPGELFF.

The CDR3 region has the DNA TGTGCCAGCTCACCACTTACGGACACCGGGGAGCTGTTTTTT. Translating gives CASSPLTDTGELFF. The rearrangement links TRBV18 to TRBJ2-2; D is undetermined. The CDR3 sequence is 14 residues long. Per germline, CDR1 KGHSH and CDR2 LQKENI. V was pared by 1 base and J by 3 bases, with 6 bases between. The full variable domain, rest sourced from reference TRBV18 and TRBJ2-2, is NAGVMQNPRHLVRRRGQEARLRCSPMKGHSHVYWYRQLPEEGLKFMVYLQKENIIDESGMPKERFSAEFPKEGPSILRIQQVVRGDSAAYFCASSPLTDTGELFFGEGSRLTVL.

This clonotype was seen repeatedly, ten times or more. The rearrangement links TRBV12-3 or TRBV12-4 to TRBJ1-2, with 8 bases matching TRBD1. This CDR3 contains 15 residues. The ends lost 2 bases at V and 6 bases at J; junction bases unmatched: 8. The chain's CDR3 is CASSLQGGQVDGYTF. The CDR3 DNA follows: TGTGCCAGCAGTTTACAAGGGGGACAGGTCGATGGCTACACCTTC.

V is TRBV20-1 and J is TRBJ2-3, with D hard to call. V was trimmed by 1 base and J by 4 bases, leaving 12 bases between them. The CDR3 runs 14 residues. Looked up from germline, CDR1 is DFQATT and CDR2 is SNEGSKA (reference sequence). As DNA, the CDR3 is TGCAGTGCTAGAGCCCTACCGGCCCCAGATACGCAGTATTTT. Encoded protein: CSARALPAPDTQYF.

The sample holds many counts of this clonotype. Written as DNA, the CDR3 is TGTGCCAGCAGCTTAACGGGACTACTCGAGCAGTACTTC. Amino acid sequence: CASSLTGLLEQYF. The rearrangement links TRBV7-2 to TRBJ2-7; the match to TRBD2 covers 7 bases. The CDR3 runs to 13 residues. J lost 6 bases, V lost 2 bases, and 4 bases had no gene match. Germline loops: CDR1 SGHTA, CDR2 FQGNSA.

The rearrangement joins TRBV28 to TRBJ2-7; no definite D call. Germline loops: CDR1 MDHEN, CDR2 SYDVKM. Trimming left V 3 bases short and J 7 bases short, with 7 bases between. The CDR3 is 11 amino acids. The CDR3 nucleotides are TGTGCCAGCAGTTTGGACGGAGAGCAGTACGTC. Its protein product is CASSLDGEQYV.

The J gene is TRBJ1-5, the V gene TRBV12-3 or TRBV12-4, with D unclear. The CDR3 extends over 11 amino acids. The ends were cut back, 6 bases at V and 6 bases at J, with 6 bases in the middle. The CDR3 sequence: CASRRVQPQHF. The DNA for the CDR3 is TGTGCCAGCAGGCGAGTTCAGCCCCAGCATTTT.

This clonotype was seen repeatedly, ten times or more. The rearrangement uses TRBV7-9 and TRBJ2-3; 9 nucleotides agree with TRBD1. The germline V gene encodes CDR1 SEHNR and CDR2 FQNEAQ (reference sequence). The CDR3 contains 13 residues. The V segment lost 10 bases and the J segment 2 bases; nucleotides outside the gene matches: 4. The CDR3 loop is CAKRDRATDTQYF. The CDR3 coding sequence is TGTGCCAAGCGGGACAGGGCCACAGATACGCAGTATTTT.

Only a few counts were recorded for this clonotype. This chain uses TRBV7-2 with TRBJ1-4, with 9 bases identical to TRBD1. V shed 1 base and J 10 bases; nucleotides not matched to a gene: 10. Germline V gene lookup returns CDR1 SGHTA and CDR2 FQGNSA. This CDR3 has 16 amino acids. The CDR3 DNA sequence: TGTGCCAGCAGCTTAGAAATGGGACAGGGTGGGGGAAAACTGTTTTTT. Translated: CASSLEMGQGGGKLFF.

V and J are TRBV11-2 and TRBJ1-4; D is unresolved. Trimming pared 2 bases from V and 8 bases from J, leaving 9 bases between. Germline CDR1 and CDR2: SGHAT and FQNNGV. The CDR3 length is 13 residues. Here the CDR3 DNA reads TGTGCCAGCAGCTTAAGTTTTAGAGAAAAACTGTTTTTT. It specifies CASSLSFREKLFF.

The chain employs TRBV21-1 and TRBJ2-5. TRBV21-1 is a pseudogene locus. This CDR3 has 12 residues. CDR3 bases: TGTGCCAGCAGGACACTCCAAGAGACCCAGTACTTC. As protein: CASRTLQETQYF.

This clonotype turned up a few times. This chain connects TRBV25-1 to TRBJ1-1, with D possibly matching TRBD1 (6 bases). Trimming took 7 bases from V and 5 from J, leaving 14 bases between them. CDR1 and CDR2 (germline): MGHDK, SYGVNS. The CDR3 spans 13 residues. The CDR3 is CASTWGPGTEAFF. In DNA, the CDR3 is TGTGCCAGCACTTGGGGGCCGGGGACTGAAGCTTTCTTT.